Listed here is a single TCR beta chain. Antigen unknown. Read coverage stops 3 residues before the CDR3 terminus; the germline J gene supplies the remainder. Germline V gene lookup returns CDR1 SGHKS and CDR2 YYEKEE (reference sequence). The CDR3 extends over 15 amino acids. V lost 3 bases and J 1 base, leaving 10 bases between the germline ends. Some clones are missing from TCRdb's copy, which holds only in-frame ones; the method was immunoSEQ multiplex PCR. In all, the sample yields tens of thousands of clones. This sample is part of a study of T cells in women clearing cervical HPV infection. Study as a whole: Controls gave blood once infection was undetectable; cases at lesion identification. Study observations and caveats: TRBV6-7 abundance was lower in cases than controls (roughly 0.12% versus 0.15%).

The sample consisted of blood buffy coat. This receptor was taken from a woman aged 18-70 years with a cervical HPV16 infection that either progressed to CIN3+ or cleared (not recorded which). This chain connects TRBV5-5 to TRBJ2-2; perhaps TRBD2 as D (6 bases). CDR3 loop: CASSSPGENTGELFF. CDR3 DNA (partial): TGTGCCAGCAGCTCCCCGGGGGAGAACACCGGGGAG.